A single sample is the source of the 6 T cell receptor beta chains below, sequenced in a study of regulatory T cells in long-lasting Graves disease. Arm-PCR with iRepertoire HTBI primers amplified the CDR3 regions for these TCR beta libraries. TCRdb re-called the multiplex PCR reads with MiXCR, one entry per CDR3 protein. The repertoire includes 650,000 to 700,000 distinct CDR3 sequences, around 30% of them detected once, and 42% sits in the top ten. This sample's time point: persistent/refractory GD, antithyroid drugs over 5 years with positive TRAb. Construction of the TCR library relied on RNA isolated from PBMCs. Source: peripheral blood mononuclear cells (PBMCs), taken when the disease was refractory, from a patient treated with antithyroid drugs. These receptors all stem from a female donor with Graves disease.

This clonotype was observed a few times. The chain's CDR3 is CASSPSAYGYTF. The CDR3 DNA reads as TGTGCCAGCAGCCCTTCCGCCTATGGCTACACCTTC. The chain employs TRBV6-1 and TRBJ1-2, with no clear D. V gave up 6 bases and J gave up 4 bases, with 9 bases separating them. The CDR3 has 12 residues. Germline assignment: CDR1 MNHNS and CDR2 SASEGT.

The table lists this clonotype with a few counts. The rearrangement links TRBV7-2 to TRBJ1-2, with D unresolved. The CDR3 extends over 15 amino acids. Looked up from germline, CDR1 is SGHTA and CDR2 is FQGNSA. V dropped 2 bases and J dropped 8 bases, with 18 bases sitting between them. Here the CDR3 reads CASSLQAVAPAGYTF. The CDR3 DNA reads as TGTGCCAGCAGCTTACAGGCGGTGGCTCCTGCAGGCTACACCTTC. Using reference TRBV7-2 and TRBJ1-2 for the parts outside the CDR3, the full variable domain is GAGVSQSPSNKVTEKGKDVELRCDPISGHTALYWYRQSLGQGLEFLIYFQGNSAPDKSGLPSDRFSAERTGGSVSTLTIQRTQQEDSAVYLCASSLQAVAPAGYTFGSGTRLTVV.

The V and J genes are TRBV3-1 and TRBJ1-5; D call uncertain. The CDR3 is 14 amino acids. V dropped 1 base and J dropped 11 bases, with 15 bases sitting between them. Looked up from germline, CDR1 is LGHDT and CDR2 is YNNKEL (reference sequence). The CDR3 loop reads CASSQVSGSGAQHF. CDR3 bases: TGTGCCAGCAGCCAAGTTTCAGGCTCCGGGGCCCAGCATTTT.

This clonotype was counted between two and nine times. This chain joins TRBV6-5 and TRBJ2-5; D is unresolved. V shed 1 base and J shed 4 bases, with 7 bases lying between them. Germline-derived CDR1 and CDR2 are MNHEY and SVGAGI. The CDR3 consists of 13 residues. The CDR3 DNA reads TGTGCCAGCAGTTACTGGGTGGCAGAGACCCAGTACTTC. Its protein product is CASSYWVAETQYF.

The rearrangement joins TRBV29-1 to TRBJ1-5; 8 bases match TRBD1. CDR3 length: 13 amino acids. The junction had 4 bases not matched to a gene; V was cut back by 6 bases and J by 3 bases. Germline CDR1 and CDR2: SQVTM and ANQGSEA. This chain's CDR3 is CSVRTGTNQPQHF. The DNA for the CDR3 is TGCAGCGTGAGGACAGGGACCAATCAGCCCCAGCATTTT.

This clonotype was seen at least ten times. The V and J genes are TRBV20-1 and TRBJ1-2; tentatively, D is TRBD1 (6 bases). The ends were cut back, 4 bases at V and 0 bases at J, with 12 bases in the middle. The length of the CDR3 is 14 residues. CDR1 and CDR2 from the germline V gene are DFQATT and SNEGSKA (reference sequence). The CDR3 region has the DNA TGCAGTGCTACCCGACAGGAAGCTAACTATGGCTACACCTTC. Residues: CSATRQEANYGYTF.